The 21 T cell receptor beta chains below all came from one sample that was sequenced in a study of blood T cell repertoires in COVID-19. TCRdb's copy holds only in-frame clones and misses some; the assay was immunoSEQ multiplex PCR. The sample holds 200,000 to 300,000 clones, roughly 91% seen once. Sequences were obtained from peripheral blood. The receptors originated from a woman aged 40 to 50 who had recovered from COVID-19.

V gene TRBV6-5 combines with J gene TRBJ1-5; 10 bases agree with TRBD1. The CDR3 has 16 amino acids. The V gene's germline CDR1 is MNHEY and CDR2 SVGAGI. After removal of 0 bases from V and 7 bases from J, the junction contained 6 bases not matched to a gene. CDR3 bases: TGTGCCAGCAGTTACTCGGGACAGGGGTCCGGGCAGCCCCAGCATTTT. Its protein is CASSYSGQGSGQPQHF.

The chain is built from TRBV9 and TRBJ2-1; TRBD2 matches at 10 bases. The junction had 18 bases not matched to a gene; V was cut back by 6 bases and J by 9 bases. Germline CDR1 reads SGDLS; CDR2 reads YYNGEE. The CDR3 has 17 residues. CDR3 in amino acids: CASNALGGSGRAVEQFF. The CDR3 region has the DNA TGTGCCAGCAACGCCTTGGGGGGCAGCGGGAGGGCGGTTGAGCAGTTCTTC.

The gene calls are TRBV12-5 and TRBJ1-1; tentatively, D is TRBD1 (5 bases). This CDR3 has 15 residues. CDR1 and CDR2 from the germline V gene are LGHNT and FRNRAP. V shed 0 bases and J shed 6 bases, with 14 bases lying between them. The CDR3 DNA reads as TGTGCTAGTGGTTTGGTACTGCGGGGCCCCGCTGAAGCTTTCTTT. It codes for CASGLVLRGPAEAFF.

The chain joins TRBV7-9 to TRBJ2-1; D is possibly TRBD1 (6 bases). The germline V gene has CDR1 SEHNR and CDR2 FQNEAQ (reference sequence). The CDR3 loop spans 15 amino acids. V dropped 3 bases and J dropped 2 bases, with 11 bases sitting between them. In nucleotides, the CDR3 is TGTGCCAGCAGCTTTGGGACAAGAACCTACAATGAGCAGTTCTTC. It yields the protein CASSFGTRTYNEQFF. Drawing the rest from reference TRBV7-9 and TRBJ2-1, the complete variable domain is DTGVSQNPRHKITKRGQNVTFRCDPISEHNRLYWYRQTLGQGPEFLTYFQNEAQLEKSRLLSDRFSAERPKGSFSTLEIQRTEQGDSAMYLCASSFGTRTYNEQFFGPGTRLTVL.

This chain uses TRBV10-3 with TRBJ2-2; maybe TRBD1 (6 bases). Germline V gives CDR1 ENHRY, CDR2 SYGVKD. V lost 0 bases and J 9 bases, leaving 8 bases between the germline ends. The CDR3 has 13 amino acids. The CDR3: CAISESGARELFF. The CDR3 region has the DNA TGTGCCATCAGTGAGTCGGGGGCCCGGGAGCTGTTTTTT.

This clone showed up just a few times. CDR3 sequence (DNA): TGTGCCATCAGTGAGGATGGGAGCCTCAGGGGCACCGGGGAGCTGTTTTTT. Its protein product is CAISEDGSLRGTGELFF. This sequence joins TRBV10-3 and TRBJ2-2; tentatively, D is TRBD1 (6 bases). CDR1 is ENHRY, CDR2 SYGVKD, per germline. The germline V and J ends were trimmed by 2 bases and 4 bases, with 17 bases remaining between them. The CDR3 extends over 17 amino acids.

V and J are TRBV21-1 and TRBJ2-7; no check of the table's D call, TRBD1, against the DNA was made. TRBV21-1 counts as a pseudogene. The CDR3 contains 13 residues. CDR3 protein: CASRGPSSYEQYV. The CDR3 nucleotides read TGTGCCAGCAGGGGGCCGTCCTCCTACGAGCAGTACGTC.

The chain couples TRBV7-9 to TRBJ2-1; 11 bases align to TRBD2. The CDR3 runs 16 residues. The V segment lost 1 base and the J segment 16 bases; nucleotides outside the gene matches: 15. Germline assignment: CDR1 SEHNR and CDR2 FQNEAQ (reference sequence). The CDR3 region has the DNA TGTGCCAGCAGCTTAGGCGGAGGAACACTAGCGGGAGTTCCCTTCTTC. This codes for CASSLGGGTLAGVPFF.

V gene TRBV2 combines with J gene TRBJ2-1; maybe TRBD2 (6 bases). The CDR3 runs to 14 residues. From germline, CDR1 is SNHLY and CDR2 FYNNEI. V dropped 6 bases and J dropped 1 base, with 10 bases sitting between them. The CDR3 DNA reads TGTGCCAGCAGCCCCGGGACTTCCTACAATGAGCAGTTCTTC. This translates into CASSPGTSYNEQFF.

The sample holds a few counts of this clone. V usage is TRBV7-9 and J usage is TRBJ2-7; maybe TRBD2 (6 bases). Germline values: CDR1 SEHNR, CDR2 FQNEAQ (reference sequence). V was trimmed by 5 bases and J by 3 bases, leaving 14 bases between them. This CDR3 contains 14 residues. CDR3: CASSRGGTSYEQYF. The CDR3 bases are TGTGCCAGCAGCCGCGGAGGGACCAGCTACGAGCAGTACTTC.

In the case of this clone: Other nucleotide sequences in the sample specify the same CDR3. The chain combines TRBV7-9 with TRBJ2-1; D ambiguous. The germline V gene has CDR1 SEHNR and CDR2 FQNEAQ (reference sequence). Trimming removed 5 bases from V and 8 bases from J, with 10 bases in between. This CDR3 comprises 12 residues. This CDR3 is CASSPPGDEQFF. In DNA form, the CDR3 reads TGTGCCAGCAGCCCCCCGGGTGATGAGCAGTTCTTC.

The chain couples TRBV5-1 to TRBJ2-1; D possibly corresponds to TRBD2 (5 bases). CDR3 length equals 13 residues. CDR1 and CDR2 (germline): SGHRS, YFSETQ. Trimming took off 0 bases at V and 7 bases at J, with 8 bases between the two ends. This chain's CDR3 is CASSLGTGNEQFF. The DNA for the CDR3 is TGCGCCAGCAGCTTGGGGACGGGGAATGAGCAGTTCTTC.

V is TRBV5-1 and J is TRBJ2-5, with D perhaps matching TRBD2 (5 bases). Deletions cut 1 base from V and 2 bases from J, with 12 bases between. Germline loops: CDR1 SGHRS, CDR2 YFSETQ. The CDR3 covers 15 residues. The CDR3 loop reads CASSLIGLPQETQYF. CDR3 nucleotide sequence: TGCGCCAGCAGCTTGATCGGACTCCCACAAGAGACCCAGTACTTC.

The rearrangement joins TRBV5-1 to TRBJ2-3, with 11 positions matching TRBD2. V gave up 0 bases and J gave up 6 bases; unmatched junction bases: 3. The CDR3 is 15 residues long. Germline V gene lookup returns CDR1 SGHRS and CDR2 YFSETQ. CDR3 in DNA: TGCGCCAGCAGCTTGGGACTAGCGGGATGGGATACGCAGTATTTT. It specifies CASSLGLAGWDTQYF.

V is TRBV4-1 and J is TRBJ2-5, with 8 bases identical to TRBD2. The germline CDR1 and CDR2 sequences are MGHRA and YSYEKL. After removal of 2 bases from V and 13 bases from J, the junction contained 9 bases not matched to a gene. The CDR3 has 13 amino acids. The CDR3 DNA follows: TGCGCCAGCAGCCAAACCCCCGCGGGAGGACTGTACTTC. Translation: CASSQTPAGGLYF.

A single count supports this clone. The rearrangement uses TRBV6-6 and TRBJ2-1, with 8 bases identical to TRBD2. This CDR3 comprises 16 residues. CDR1 MNHNY and CDR2 SVGAGI come from the germline V gene (reference sequence). The ends lost 7 bases at V and 5 bases at J; junction bases unmatched: 13. The CDR3 is CASTNPGGQGNNEQFF. CDR3 bases: TGTGCCAGCACCAACCCGGGGGGGCAGGGGAACAATGAGCAGTTCTTC.

The chain links TRBV5-1 to TRBJ2-7; perhaps TRBD2 as D (6 bases). Trimming took off 4 bases at V and 5 bases at J, with 19 bases between the two ends. In germline, CDR1 is SGHRS, CDR2 YFSETQ. The CDR3 extends over 15 amino acids. The CDR3 nucleotides are TGCGCCAGCAGCGCGGGGAGAGGGTGGGGCCACGAGCAGTACTTC. This gives the protein CASSAGRGWGHEQYF. The full variable domain, rest sourced from reference TRBV5-1 and TRBJ2-7, is KAGVTQTPRYLIKTRGQQVTLSCSPISGHRSVSWYQQTPGQGLQFLFEYFSETQRNKGNFPGRFSGRQFSNSRSEMNVSTLELGDSALYLCASSAGRGWGHEQYFGPGTRLTVT.

The chain combines TRBV19 with TRBJ2-5; no clear D gene. V lost 3 bases and J lost 4, with 9 bases in between. CDR1 is LNHDA, CDR2 SQIVND, per germline (reference sequence). This CDR3 region has 13 residues. The CDR3 sequence is CASSIYAAETQYF. The DNA of the CDR3 is TGTGCCAGTAGTATTTACGCGGCAGAGACCCAGTACTTC. Combining the CDR3 with reference TRBV19 and TRBJ2-5 gives the whole variable domain DGGITQSPKYLFRKEGQNVTLSCEQNLNHDAMYWYRQDPGQGLRLIYYSQIVNDFQKGDIAEGYSVSREKKESFPLTVTSAQKNPTAFYLCASSIYAAETQYFGPGTRLLVL.

The rearrangement links TRBV7-8 to TRBJ1-2; D not resolved. Germline values: CDR1 SGHVS, CDR2 FQNEAQ. V was clipped by 1 base and J by 5 bases, with 11 bases between them. The CDR3 is 14 residues long. The CDR3 reads CASSLVPAGYGYTF. In DNA, the CDR3 is TGTGCCAGCAGCTTAGTTCCAGCGGGGTATGGCTACACCTTC.

The V and J genes are TRBV27 and TRBJ1-5; TRBD1 is a possible D gene (5 bases). CDR1 MNHEY and CDR2 SMNVEV come from the germline V gene (reference sequence). Trimming stripped 2 bases from V and 3 bases from J, with 8 bases between. There are 14 residues in the CDR3. The CDR3 DNA is TGTGCCAGCAGTTTACAAGGGGTCAATCAGCCCCAGCATTTT. Amino acid sequence: CASSLQGVNQPQHF.

This chain links TRBV7-9 with TRBJ1-2; TRBD1 agrees at 11 bases. CDR3 length: 17 residues. CDR1 and CDR2 from the germline V gene are SEHNR and FQNEAQ (reference sequence). Germline trimming cut 2 bases from V and 0 bases from J; bases unmatched to any gene: 5. The CDR3 region has the DNA TGTGCCAGCAGCTTACTGGGACAGGGGGATCCTAACTATGGCTACACCTTC. It is translated as CASSLLGQGDPNYGYTF.